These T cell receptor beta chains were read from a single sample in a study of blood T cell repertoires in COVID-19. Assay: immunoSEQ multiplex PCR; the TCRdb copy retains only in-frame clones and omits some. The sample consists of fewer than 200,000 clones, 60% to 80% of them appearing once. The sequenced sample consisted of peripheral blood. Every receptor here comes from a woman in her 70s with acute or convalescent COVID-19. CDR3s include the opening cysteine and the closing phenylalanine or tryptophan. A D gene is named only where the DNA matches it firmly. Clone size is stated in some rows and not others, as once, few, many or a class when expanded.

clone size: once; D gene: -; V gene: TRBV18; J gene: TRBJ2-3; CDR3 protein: CASSPGGTSWGTDTQYF; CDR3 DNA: TGTGCCAGCTCACCCGGGGGAACGTCGTGGGGCACAGATACGCAGTATTTT
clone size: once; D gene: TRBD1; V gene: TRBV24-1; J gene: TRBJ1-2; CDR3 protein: CATSAQDRLGGYTF; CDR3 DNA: TGTGCCACCAGTGCACAGGACAGGTTGGGCGGCTACACCTTC
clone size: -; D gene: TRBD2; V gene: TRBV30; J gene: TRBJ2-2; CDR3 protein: CAWSRTSGYTGELFF; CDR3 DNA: TGTGCCTGGAGCAGGACTAGCGGGTACACCGGGGAGCTGTTTTTT
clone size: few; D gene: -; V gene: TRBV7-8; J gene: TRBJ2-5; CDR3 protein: CASSFRESVETQYF; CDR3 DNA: TGTGCCAGCAGCTTCCGTGAAAGCGTCGAGACCCAGTACTTC
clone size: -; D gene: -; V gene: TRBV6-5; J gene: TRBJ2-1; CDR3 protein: CASRLDGDYNEQFF; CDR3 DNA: TGTGCCAGCAGATTAGACGGGGACTACAATGAGCAGTTCTTC
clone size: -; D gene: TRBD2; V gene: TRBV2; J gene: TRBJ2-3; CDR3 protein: CASSERREFRRYF; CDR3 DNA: TGTGCCAGCAGTGAAAGGCGGGAGTTCCGCCGGTATTTT
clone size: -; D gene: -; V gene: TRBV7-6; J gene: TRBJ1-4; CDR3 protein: CASSPYRQESIRATNEKLFF; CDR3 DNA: TGTGCCAGCAGCCCGTATCGACAGGAATCCATTAGGGCAACTAATGAAAAACTGTTTTTT
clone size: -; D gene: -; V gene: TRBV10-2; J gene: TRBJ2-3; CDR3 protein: CASSFSRGTDTQYF; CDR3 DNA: TGCGCCAGCAGCTTCTCGAGGGGCACAGATACGCAGTATTTT
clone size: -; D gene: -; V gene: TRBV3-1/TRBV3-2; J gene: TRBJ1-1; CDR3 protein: CASSQVSGVTEAFF; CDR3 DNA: TGTGCCAGCAGCCAAGTATCCGGTGTCACTGAAGCTTTCTTT
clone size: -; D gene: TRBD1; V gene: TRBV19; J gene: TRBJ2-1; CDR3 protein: CASSRGQGAPGDEQFF; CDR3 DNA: TGTGCCAGTAGTAGGGGACAGGGGGCGCCTGGGGATGAGCAGTTCTTC
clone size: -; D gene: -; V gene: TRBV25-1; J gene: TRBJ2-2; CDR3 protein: CASRYSAGELFF; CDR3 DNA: TGTGCCAGCAGATATAGTGCCGGGGAGCTGTTTTTT
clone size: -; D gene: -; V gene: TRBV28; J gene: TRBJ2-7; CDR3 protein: CASSFPRDRGSYEQYF; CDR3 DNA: TGTGCCAGCAGTTTTCCGCGGGACAGAGGATCCTACGAGCAGTACTTC
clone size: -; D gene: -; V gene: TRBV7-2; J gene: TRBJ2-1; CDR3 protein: CAIISESSYNEQFF; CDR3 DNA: TGTGCCATAATTAGCGAGAGCTCCTACAATGAGCAGTTCTTC
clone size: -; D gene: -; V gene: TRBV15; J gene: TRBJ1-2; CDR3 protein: CATSREAPNGYTF; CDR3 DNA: TGTGCCACCAGTCGAGAGGCCCCGAACGGCTACACCTTC
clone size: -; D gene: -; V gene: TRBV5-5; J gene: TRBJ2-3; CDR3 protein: CASSLIAEGDTQYF; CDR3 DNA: TGTGCCAGCAGCTTGATAGCGGAGGGGGATACGCAGTATTTT
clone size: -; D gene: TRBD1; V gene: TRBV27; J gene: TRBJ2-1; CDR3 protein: CASSTIDRGGSYNEQFF; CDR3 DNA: TGTGCCAGCAGCACAATCGACAGGGGGGGATCCTACAATGAGCAGTTCTTC
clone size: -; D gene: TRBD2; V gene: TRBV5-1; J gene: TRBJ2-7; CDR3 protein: CASSLGLAGVGNEQYF; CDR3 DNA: TGCGCCAGCAGCTTAGGACTAGCGGGAGTAGGTAACGAGCAGTACTTC
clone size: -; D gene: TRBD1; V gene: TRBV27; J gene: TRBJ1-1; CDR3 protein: CASKETGGYENTEAFF; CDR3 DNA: TGTGCCAGCAAAGAAACAGGGGGCTACGAGAACACTGAAGCTTTCTTT
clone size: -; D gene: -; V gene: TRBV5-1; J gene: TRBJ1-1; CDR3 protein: CASSLSAGMNTEAFF; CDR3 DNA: TGCGCCAGCAGCTTATCGGCAGGGATGAACACTGAAGCTTTCTTT
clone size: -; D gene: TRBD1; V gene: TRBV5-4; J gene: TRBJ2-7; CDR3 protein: CASSQTGFSYEQYF; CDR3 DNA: TGTGCCAGCAGCCAGACAGGGTTCTCCTACGAGCAGTACTTC
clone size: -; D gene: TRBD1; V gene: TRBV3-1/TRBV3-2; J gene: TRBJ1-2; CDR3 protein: CASSRPGTANGYTF; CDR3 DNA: TGTGCCAGCAGCCGACCCGGGACAGCTAACGGCTACACCTTC
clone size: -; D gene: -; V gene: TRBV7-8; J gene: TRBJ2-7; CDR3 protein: CASSLSFLGVYEQYF; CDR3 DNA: TGTGCCAGCAGCTTATCGTTCCTAGGGGTCTACGAGCAGTACTTC
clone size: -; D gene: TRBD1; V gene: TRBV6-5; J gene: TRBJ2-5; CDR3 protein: CASSPRTGVEETQYF; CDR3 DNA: TGTGCCAGCAGCCCACGGACAGGAGTAGAAGAGACCCAGTACTTC
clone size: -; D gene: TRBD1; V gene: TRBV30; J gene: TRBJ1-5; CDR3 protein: CAWRAPGQGGQPQHF; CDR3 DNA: TGTGCCTGGAGGGCACCGGGACAGGGTGGCCAGCCCCAGCATTTT
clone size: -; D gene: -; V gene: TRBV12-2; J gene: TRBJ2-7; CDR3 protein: CASRLHPSGRATGQETHPGQYF; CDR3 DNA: TGTGCAAGTCGCTTACATCCTAGCGGGAGGGCGACGGGACAAGAAACCCACCCCGGGCAGTACTTC